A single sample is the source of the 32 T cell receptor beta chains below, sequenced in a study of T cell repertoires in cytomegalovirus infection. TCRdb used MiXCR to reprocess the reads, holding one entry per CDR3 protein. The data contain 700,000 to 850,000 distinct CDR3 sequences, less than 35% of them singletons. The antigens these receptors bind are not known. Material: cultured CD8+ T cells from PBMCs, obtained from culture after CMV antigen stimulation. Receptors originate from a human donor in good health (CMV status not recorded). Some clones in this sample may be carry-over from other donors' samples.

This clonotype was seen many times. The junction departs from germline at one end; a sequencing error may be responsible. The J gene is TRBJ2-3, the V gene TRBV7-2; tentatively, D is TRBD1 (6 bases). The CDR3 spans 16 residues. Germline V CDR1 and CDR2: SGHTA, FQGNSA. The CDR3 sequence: CASSVAWTEDTDTQYF. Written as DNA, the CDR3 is TGTGCCAGCAGCGTAGCGTGGACAGAAGACACAGATACGCAGTATTTT.

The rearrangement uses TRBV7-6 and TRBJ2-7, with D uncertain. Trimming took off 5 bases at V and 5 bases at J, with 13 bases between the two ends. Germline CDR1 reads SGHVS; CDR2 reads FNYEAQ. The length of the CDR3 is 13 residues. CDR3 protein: CASSESGLHEQYF. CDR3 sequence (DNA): TGTGCCAGCAGCGAGAGTGGGCTGCACGAGCAGTACTTC.

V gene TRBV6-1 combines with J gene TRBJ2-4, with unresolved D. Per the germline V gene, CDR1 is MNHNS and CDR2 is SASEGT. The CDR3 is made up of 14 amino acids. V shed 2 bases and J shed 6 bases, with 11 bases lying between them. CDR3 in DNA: TGTGCCAGCAGTGAATGGACCGAGGTAAACATTCAGTACTTC. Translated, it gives CASSEWTEVNIQYF.

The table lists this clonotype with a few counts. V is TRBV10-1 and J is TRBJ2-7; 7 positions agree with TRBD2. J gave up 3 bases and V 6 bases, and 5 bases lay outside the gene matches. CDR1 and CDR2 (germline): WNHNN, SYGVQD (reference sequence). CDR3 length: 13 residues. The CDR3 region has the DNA TGCGCCAGCAGCCAGCGGGGTCACTACGAGCAGTACTTC. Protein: CASSQRGHYEQYF.

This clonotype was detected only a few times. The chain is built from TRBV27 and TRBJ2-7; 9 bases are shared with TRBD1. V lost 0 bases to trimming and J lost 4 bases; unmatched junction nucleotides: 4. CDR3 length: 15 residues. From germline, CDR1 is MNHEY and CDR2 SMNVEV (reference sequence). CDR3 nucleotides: TGTGCCAGCAGTTTATCGGGGACAGGGCCGTACGAGCAGTACGTC. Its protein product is CASSLSGTGPYEQYV.

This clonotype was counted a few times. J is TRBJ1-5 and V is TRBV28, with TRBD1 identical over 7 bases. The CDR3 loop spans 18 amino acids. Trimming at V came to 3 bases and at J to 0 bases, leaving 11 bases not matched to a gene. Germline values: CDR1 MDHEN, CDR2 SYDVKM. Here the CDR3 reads CASSFLGQIIYSNQPQHF. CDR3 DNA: TGTGCCAGCAGTTTTTTGGGACAGATCATTTATAGCAATCAGCCCCAGCATTTT.

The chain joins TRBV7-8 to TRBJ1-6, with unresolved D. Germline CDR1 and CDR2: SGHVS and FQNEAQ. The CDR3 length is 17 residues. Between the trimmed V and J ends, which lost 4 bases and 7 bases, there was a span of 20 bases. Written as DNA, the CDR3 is TGTGCCAGCAGCTCCCGTGGCAGGCCCGCGAGGAATTCACCCCTCCACTTT. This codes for CASSSRGRPARNSPLHF. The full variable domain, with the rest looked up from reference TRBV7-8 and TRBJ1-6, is GAGVSQSPRYKVAKRGQDVALRCDPISGHVSLFWYQQALGQGPEFLTYFQNEAQLDKSGLPSDRFFAERPEGSVSTLKIQRTQQEDSAVYLCASSSRGRPARNSPLHFGNGTRLTVT.

The CDR3 nucleotides read TGTGCCAGCAGCTTAGACTGGGGGTCGAACACTGAAGCTTTCTTT. Its translation: CASSLDWGSNTEAFF. This sequence joins TRBV7-3 and TRBJ1-1; a weak D match, TRBD1 (5 bases). Germline CDR1 and CDR2: SGHTA and FQGTGA. Trimming pared 2 bases from V and 1 base from J, leaving 11 bases between. The CDR3 is 15 amino acids.

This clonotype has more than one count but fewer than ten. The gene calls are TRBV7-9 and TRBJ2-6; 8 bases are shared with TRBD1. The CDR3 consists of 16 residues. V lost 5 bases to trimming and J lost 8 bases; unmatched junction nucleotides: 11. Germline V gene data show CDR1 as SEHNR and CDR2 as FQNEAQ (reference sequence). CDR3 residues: CASSESDRGGTNVLTF. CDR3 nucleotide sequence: TGTGCCAGCAGCGAAAGCGACAGGGGCGGGACCAACGTCCTGACTTTC.

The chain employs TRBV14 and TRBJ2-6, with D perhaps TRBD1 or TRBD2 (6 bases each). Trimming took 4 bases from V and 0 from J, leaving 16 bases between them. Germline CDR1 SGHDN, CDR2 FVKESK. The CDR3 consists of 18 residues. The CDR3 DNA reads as TGTGCCAGCAGCCGGCGGGACATGTCCATCTCTGGGGCCAACGTCCTGACTTTC. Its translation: CASSRRDMSISGANVLTF.

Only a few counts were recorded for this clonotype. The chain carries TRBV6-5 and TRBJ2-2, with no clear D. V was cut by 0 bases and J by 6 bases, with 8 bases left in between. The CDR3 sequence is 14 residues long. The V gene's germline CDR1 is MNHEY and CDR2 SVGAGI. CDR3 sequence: CASSYSRSSGELFF. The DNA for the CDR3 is TGTGCCAGCAGTTACTCTCGCAGTTCCGGGGAGCTGTTTTTT.

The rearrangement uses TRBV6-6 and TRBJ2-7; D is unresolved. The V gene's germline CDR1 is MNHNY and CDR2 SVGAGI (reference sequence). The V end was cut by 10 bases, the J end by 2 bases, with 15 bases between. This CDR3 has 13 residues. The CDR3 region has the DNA TGTGCCACCTCCCGGACGGTGGCCTACGAGCAGTACGTC. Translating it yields CATSRTVAYEQYV.

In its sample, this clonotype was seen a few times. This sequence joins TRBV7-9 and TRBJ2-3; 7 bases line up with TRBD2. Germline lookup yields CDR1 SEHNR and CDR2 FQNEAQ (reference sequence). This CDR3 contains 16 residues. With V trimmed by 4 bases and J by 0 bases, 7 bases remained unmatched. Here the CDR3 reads CASSSSGRGSTDTQYF. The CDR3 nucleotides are TGTGCCAGCAGCTCCTCTGGGCGGGGGAGCACAGATACGCAGTATTTT.

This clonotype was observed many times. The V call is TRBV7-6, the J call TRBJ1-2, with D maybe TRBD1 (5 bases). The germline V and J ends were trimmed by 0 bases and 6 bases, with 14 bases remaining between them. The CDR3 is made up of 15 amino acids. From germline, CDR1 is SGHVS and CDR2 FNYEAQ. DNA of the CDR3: TGTGCCAGCAGCTTAGCTTGGTCCGGGACTGATGGCTACACCTTC. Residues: CASSLAWSGTDGYTF.

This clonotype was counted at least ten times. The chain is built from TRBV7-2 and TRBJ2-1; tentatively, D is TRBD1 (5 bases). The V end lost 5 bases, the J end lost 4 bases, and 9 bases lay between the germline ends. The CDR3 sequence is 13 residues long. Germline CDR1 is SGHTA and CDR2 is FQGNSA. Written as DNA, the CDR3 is TGTGCCAGCAGCCCGGACAATTACAATGAGCAGTTCTTC. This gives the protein CASSPDNYNEQFF.

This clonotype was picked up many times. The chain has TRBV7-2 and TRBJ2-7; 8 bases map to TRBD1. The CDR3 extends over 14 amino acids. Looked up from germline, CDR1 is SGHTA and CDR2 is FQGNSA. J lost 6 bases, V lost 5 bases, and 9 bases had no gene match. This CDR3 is CASSPGQGVLEQYF. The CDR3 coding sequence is TGTGCCAGCAGCCCTGGACAGGGCGTCCTCGAGCAGTACTTC.

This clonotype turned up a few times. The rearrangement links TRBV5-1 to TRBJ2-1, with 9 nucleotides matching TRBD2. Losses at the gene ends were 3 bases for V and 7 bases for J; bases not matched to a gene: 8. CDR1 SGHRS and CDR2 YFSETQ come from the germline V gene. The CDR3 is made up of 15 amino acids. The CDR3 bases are TGCGCCAGCAGCTGGCTCGCGGGGGGGCCAAATGAGCAGTTCTTC. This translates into CASSWLAGGPNEQFF.

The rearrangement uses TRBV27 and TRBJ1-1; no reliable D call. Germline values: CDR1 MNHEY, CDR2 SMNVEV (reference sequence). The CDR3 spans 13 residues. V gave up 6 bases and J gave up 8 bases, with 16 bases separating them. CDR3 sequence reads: CASSFTLLGEAFF. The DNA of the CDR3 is TGTGCCAGCAGCTTTACCCTTCTCGGGGAAGCTTTCTTT.

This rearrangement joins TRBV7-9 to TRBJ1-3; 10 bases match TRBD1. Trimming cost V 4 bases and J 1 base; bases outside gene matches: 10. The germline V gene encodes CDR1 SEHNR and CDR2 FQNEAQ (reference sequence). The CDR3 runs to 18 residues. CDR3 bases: TGTGCCAGCAGCTCGTGGTCGGGACAGGGGCTATCTGGAAACACCATATATTTT. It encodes CASSSWSGQGLSGNTIYF.

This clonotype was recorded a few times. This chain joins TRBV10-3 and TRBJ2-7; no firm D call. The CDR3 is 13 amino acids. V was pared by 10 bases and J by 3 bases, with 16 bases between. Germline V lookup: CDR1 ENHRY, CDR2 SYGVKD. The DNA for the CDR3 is TGTGCCAGCGCGAAGAGCCCAAACTACGAGCAGTACGTC. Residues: CASAKSPNYEQYV.

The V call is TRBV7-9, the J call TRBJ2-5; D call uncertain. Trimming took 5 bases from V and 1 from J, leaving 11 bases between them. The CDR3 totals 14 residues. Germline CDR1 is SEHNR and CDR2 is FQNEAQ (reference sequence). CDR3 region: CASSPPLRQETQYF. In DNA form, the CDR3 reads TGTGCCAGCAGCCCCCCTTTGCGCCAAGAGACCCAGTACTTC.

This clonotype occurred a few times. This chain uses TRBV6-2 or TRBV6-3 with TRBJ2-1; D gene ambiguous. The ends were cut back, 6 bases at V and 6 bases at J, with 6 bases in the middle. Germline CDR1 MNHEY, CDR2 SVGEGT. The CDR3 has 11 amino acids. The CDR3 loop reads CASRLSNEQFF. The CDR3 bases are TGTGCCAGCAGGCTGAGCAATGAGCAGTTCTTC.

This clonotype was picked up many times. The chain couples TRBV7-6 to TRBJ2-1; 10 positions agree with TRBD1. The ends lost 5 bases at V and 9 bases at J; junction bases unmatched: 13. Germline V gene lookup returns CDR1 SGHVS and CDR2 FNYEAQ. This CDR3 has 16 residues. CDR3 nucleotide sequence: TGTGCCAGCAGCGACCCGCGACAGGGGGCTGTTATTGAGCAGTTCTTC. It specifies CASSDPRQGAVIEQFF.

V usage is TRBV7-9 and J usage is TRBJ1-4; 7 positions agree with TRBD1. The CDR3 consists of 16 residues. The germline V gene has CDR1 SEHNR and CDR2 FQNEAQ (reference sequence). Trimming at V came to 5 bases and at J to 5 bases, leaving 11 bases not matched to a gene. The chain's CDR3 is CASSARGTVINEKLFF. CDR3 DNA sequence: TGTGCCAGCAGCGCCCGCGGGACAGTGATAAATGAAAAACTGTTTTTT.

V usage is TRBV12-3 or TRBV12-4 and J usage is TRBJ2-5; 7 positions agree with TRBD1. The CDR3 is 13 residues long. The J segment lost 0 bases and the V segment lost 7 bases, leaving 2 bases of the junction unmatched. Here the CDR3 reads CASIGGYQETQYF. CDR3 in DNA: TGTGCCAGCATAGGGGGCTACCAAGAGACCCAGTACTTC.

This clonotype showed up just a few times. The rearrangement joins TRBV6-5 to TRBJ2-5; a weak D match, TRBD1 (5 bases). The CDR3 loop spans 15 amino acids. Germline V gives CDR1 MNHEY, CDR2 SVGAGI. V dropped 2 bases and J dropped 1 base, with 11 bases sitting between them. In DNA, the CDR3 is TGTGCCAGCAGTTACGGAGACAGTCTCCAAGAGACCCAGTACTTC. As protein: CASSYGDSLQETQYF.

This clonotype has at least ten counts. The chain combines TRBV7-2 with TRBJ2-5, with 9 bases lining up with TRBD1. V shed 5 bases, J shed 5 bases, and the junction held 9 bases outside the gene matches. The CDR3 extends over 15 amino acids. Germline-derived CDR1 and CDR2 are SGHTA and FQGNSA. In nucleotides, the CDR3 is TGTGCCAGCAGCCGCGGACAGGGGATGTGGGAGACCCAGTACTTC. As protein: CASSRGQGMWETQYF.

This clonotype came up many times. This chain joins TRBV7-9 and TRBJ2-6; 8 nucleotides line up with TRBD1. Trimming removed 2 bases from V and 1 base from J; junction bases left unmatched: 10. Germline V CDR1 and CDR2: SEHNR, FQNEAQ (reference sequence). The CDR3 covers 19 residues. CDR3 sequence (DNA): TGTGCCAGCAGCTTAACGATAACAGGGGGAATTTCTGGGGCCAACGTCCTGACTTTC. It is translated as CASSLTITGGISGANVLTF.

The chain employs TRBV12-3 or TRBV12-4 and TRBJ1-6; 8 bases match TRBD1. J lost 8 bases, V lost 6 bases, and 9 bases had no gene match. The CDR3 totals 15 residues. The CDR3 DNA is TGTGCCAGCAGGGGACAGGCTCGGTTTGATTCACCCCTCCACTTT. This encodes CASRGQARFDSPLHF.

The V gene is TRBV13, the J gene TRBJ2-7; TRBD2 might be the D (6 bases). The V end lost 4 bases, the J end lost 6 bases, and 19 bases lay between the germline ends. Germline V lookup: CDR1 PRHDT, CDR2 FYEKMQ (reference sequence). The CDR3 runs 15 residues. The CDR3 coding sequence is TGTGCCAGCAGCTATACGGGGGTCCCTCCCCCCGAGCAGTACTTC. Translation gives CASSYTGVPPPEQYF.

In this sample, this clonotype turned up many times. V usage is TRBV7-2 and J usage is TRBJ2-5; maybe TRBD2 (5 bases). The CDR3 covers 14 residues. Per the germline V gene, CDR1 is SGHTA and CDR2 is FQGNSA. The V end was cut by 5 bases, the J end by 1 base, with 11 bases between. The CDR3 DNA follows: TGTGCCAGCAGCCCTAGCTATCTCCAAGAGACCCAGTACTTC. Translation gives CASSPSYLQETQYF.

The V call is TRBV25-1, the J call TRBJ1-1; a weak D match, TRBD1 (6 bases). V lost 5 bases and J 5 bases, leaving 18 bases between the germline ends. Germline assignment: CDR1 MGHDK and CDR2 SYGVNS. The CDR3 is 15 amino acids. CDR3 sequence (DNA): TGTGCCAGCAGTTCGACAGGACCGAGGGGTACTGAAGCTTTCTTT. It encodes CASSSTGPRGTEAFF.